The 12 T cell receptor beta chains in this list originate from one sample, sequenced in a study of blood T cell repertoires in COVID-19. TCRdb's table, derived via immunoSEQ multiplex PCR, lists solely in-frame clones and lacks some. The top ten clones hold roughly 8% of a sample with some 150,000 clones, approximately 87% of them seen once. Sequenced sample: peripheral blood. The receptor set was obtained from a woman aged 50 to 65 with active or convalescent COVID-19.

CDR3 coding DNA: TGTGCCAGCAGTGCCATAGGAGGTGGCGGGGGGGCCATGACAGATACGCAGTATTTT. Protein sequence: CASSAIGGGGGAMTDTQYF. The chain joins TRBV2 to TRBJ2-3; 9 nucleotides match TRBD2. The length of the CDR3 is 19 residues. Losses at the gene ends were 4 bases for V and 3 bases for J; bases not matched to a gene: 17. Germline values: CDR1 SNHLY, CDR2 FYNNEI.

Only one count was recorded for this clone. This chain's CDR3 is CASSLGRELSPGAFF. Here the CDR3 DNA reads TGTGCCAGCAGCTTAGGGAGGGAGCTCTCCCCAGGCGCTTTCTTT. The chain is built from TRBV7-9 and TRBJ1-1; D is unresolved. Germline assignment: CDR1 SEHNR and CDR2 FQNEAQ (reference sequence). The V end lost 1 base, the J end lost 11 bases, and 20 bases lay between the germline ends. The CDR3 length is 15 residues. Based on the CDR3 plus reference TRBV7-9 and TRBJ1-1, the full variable domain is DTGVSQNPRHKITKRGQNVTFRCDPISEHNRLYWYRQTLGQGPEFLTYFQNEAQLEKSRLLSDRFSAERPKGSFSTLEIQRTEQGDSAMYLCASSLGRELSPGAFFGQGTRLTVV.

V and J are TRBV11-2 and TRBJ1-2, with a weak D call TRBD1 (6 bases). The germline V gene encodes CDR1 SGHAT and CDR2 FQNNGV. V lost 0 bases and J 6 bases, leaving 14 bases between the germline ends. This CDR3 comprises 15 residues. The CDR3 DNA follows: TGTGCCAGCAGCTTAGACGGGACAATAATTGATGGCTACACCTTC. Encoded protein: CASSLDGTIIDGYTF.

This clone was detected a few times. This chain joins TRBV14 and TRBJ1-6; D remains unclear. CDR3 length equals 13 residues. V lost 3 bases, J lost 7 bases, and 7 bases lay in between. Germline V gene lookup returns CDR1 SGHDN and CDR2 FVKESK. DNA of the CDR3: TGTGCCAGCAGCCAGGCTAGGAATTCACCCCTCCACTTT. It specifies CASSQARNSPLHF.

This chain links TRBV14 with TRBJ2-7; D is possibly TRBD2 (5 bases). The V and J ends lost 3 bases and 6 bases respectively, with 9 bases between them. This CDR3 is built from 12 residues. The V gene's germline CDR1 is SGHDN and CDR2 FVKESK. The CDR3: CASSHLGSEQYF. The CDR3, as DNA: TGTGCCAGCAGCCATTTGGGGAGCGAGCAGTACTTC.

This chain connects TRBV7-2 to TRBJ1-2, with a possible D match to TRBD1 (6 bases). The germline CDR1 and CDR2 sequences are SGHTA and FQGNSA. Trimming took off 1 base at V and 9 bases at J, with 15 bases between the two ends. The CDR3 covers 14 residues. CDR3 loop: CASSLGGGPLSYTF. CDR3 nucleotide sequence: TGTGCCAGCAGCTTAGGCGGGGGGCCCCTTAGCTACACCTTC.

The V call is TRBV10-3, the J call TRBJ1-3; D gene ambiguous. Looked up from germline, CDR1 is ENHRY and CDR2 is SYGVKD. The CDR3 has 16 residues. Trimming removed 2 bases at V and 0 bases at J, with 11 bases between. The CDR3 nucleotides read TGTGCCATCAGTGAGACCCAGGCGAGCTCTGGAAACACCATATATTTT. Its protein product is CAISETQASSGNTIYF.

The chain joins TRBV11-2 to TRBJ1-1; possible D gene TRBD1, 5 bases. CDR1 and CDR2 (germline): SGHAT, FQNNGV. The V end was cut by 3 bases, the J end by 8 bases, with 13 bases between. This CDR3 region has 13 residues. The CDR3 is CASSFRVAIEAFF. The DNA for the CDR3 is TGTGCCAGCAGCTTCAGGGTTGCCATAGAAGCTTTCTTT. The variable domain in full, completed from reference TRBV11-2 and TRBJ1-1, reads EAGVAQSPRYKIIEKRQSVAFWCNPISGHATLYWYQQILGQGPKLLIQFQNNGVVDDSQLPKDRFSAERLKGVDSTLKIQPAKLEDSAVYLCASSFRVAIEAFFGQGTRLTVV.

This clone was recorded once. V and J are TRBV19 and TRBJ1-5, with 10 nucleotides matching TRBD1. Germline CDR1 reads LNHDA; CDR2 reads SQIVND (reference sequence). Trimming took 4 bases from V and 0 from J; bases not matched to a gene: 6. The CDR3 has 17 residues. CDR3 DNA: TGTGCCAGTAGTAGATGGACAGGGGGGTATAGCAATCAGCCCCAGCATTTT. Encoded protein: CASSRWTGGYSNQPQHF.

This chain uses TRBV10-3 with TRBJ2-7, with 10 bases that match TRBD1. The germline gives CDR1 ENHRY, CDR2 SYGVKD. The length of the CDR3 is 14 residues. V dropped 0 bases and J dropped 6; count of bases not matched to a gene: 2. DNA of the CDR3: TGTGCCATCAGTGAGTCTGGGACAGGGGTCGAGCAGTACTTC. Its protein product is CAISESGTGVEQYF.

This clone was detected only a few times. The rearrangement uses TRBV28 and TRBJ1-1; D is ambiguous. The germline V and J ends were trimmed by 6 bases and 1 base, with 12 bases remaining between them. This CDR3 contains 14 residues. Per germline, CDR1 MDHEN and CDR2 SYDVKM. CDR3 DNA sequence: TGTGCCAGCAGCTTACCGCCCGGGAACACTGAAGCTTTCTTT. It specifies CASSLPPGNTEAFF.

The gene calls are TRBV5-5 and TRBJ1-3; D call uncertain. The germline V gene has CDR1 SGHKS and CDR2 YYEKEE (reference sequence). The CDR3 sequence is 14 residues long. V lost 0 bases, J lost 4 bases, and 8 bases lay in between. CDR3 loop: CASSLAGGGNTIYF. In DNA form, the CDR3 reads TGTGCCAGCAGCTTGGCAGGAGGGGGAAACACCATATATTTT.